A single sample gave rise to the 11 T cell receptor beta chains below, sequenced in a study of blood T cell repertoires in COVID-19. Generated by immunoSEQ multiplex PCR, the TCRdb table keeps only in-frame clones and is missing some. Here the sample spans around 250,000 clones, roughly 85% being singletons. Sample: PBMCs or T cells enriched from blood (not recorded which). Receptors originate from a woman between 45 and 60 years old with acute COVID-19.

This clone was seen a single time. The gene calls are TRBV6-5 and TRBJ1-2; D is perhaps TRBD1 (6 bases). The CDR3 is made up of 13 amino acids. In germline, CDR1 is MNHEY, CDR2 SVGAGI. Between the trimmed V and J ends, which lost 7 bases and 3 bases, there was a span of 12 bases. CDR3 sequence (DNA): TGTGCCAGCACCCAACAGGGTCACTATGGCTACACCTTC. Protein sequence: CASTQQGHYGYTF.

Only a few counts were recorded for this clone. This rearrangement joins TRBV27 to TRBJ1-1; D is ambiguous. Trimming pared 6 bases from V and 8 bases from J, leaving 16 bases between. Germline loops: CDR1 MNHEY, CDR2 SMNVEV (reference sequence). This CDR3 spans 13 amino acids. This CDR3 is CASSPNEAIEAFF. The DNA for the CDR3 is TGTGCCAGCAGCCCTAACGAGGCAATAGAAGCTTTCTTT.

J is TRBJ1-2 and V is TRBV5-4; possibly TRBD1 for D (5 bases). V lost 0 bases, J lost 4 bases, and 22 bases lay in between. CDR1 and CDR2 (germline): SGHNT, YYREEE (reference sequence). The CDR3 totals 18 residues. CDR3 coding DNA: TGTGCCAGCAGCTTGGCCCTCCTGGACACCCTTCCTACCTATGGCTACACCTTC. Translation: CASSLALLDTLPTYGYTF.

The chain has TRBV7-2 and TRBJ2-3, with TRBD1 matching over 7 bases. The CDR3 has 16 amino acids. Unmatched junction bases numbered 5, after V lost 1 base and J lost 1 base. The V gene's germline CDR1 is SGHTA and CDR2 FQGNSA. The chain's CDR3 is CASSLEDRAGTDTQYF. The CDR3 DNA reads TGTGCCAGCAGCTTAGAAGACAGGGCGGGCACAGATACGCAGTATTTT.

This clone was picked up one time. This sample also contains other DNA sequences that code for the same CDR3. J is TRBJ1-2 and V is TRBV7-9, with 9 bases matching TRBD1. The germline gives CDR1 SEHNR, CDR2 FQNEAQ (reference sequence). V shed 1 base, J shed 6 bases, and the junction held 3 bases outside the gene matches. CDR3 length equals 14 residues. Here the CDR3 reads CASSLVGQGNGYTF. DNA for the CDR3: TGTGCCAGCAGCTTAGTCGGACAGGGGAATGGCTACACCTTC. The variable domain in full, with the rest retrieved from reference TRBV7-9 and TRBJ1-2, is DTGVSQNPRHKITKRGQNVTFRCDPISEHNRLYWYRQTLGQGPEFLTYFQNEAQLEKSRLLSDRFSAERPKGSFSTLEIQRTEQGDSAMYLCASSLVGQGNGYTFGSGTRLTVV.

The gene calls are TRBV6-2 or TRBV6-3 and TRBJ2-6, with D uncertain. Trimming took off 5 bases at V and 4 bases at J, with 6 bases between the two ends. CDR3 length: 13 amino acids. Germline lookup yields CDR1 MNHEY and CDR2 SVGEGT. The CDR3 bases are TGTGCCAGCAGTGCCGCGGGGGCCAACGTCCTGACTTTC. It translates to CASSAAGANVLTF.

The chain employs TRBV5-6 and TRBJ1-5, with TRBD1 identical over 9 bases. The CDR3 length is 14 residues. V was clipped by 4 bases and J by 5 bases; unmatched bases: 4. Looked up from germline, CDR1 is SGHDT and CDR2 is YYEEEE. For the CDR3, the DNA is TGTGCCAGCAGCGGGACAGGGCTTCATCAGCCCCAGCATTTT. It specifies CASSGTGLHQPQHF.

The chain uses TRBV7-2 and TRBJ2-5; 15 bases match TRBD2. The CDR3 is 15 residues long. V was pared by 8 bases and J by 5 bases, with 6 bases of the junction left unmatched. Germline CDR1 is SGHTA and CDR2 is FQGNSA. DNA of the CDR3: TGTGCCAGCGATATAGGACTAGCGGGGGGGGAGACCCAGTACTTC. It is translated as CASDIGLAGGETQYF.

The genes are TRBV5-1 and TRBJ1-2; 7 nucleotides agree with TRBD1. The CDR3 totals 15 residues. From germline, CDR1 is SGHRS and CDR2 YFSETQ. The V segment lost 4 bases and the J segment 8 bases; nucleotides outside the gene matches: 14. This CDR3 is CASSTLQGRGEGYTF. CDR3 nucleotides: TGCGCCAGCAGCACCTTACAGGGGCGCGGGGAAGGCTACACCTTC.

This chain uses TRBV19 with TRBJ1-4; D is perhaps TRBD1 (6 bases). The germline CDR1 and CDR2 sequences are LNHDA and SQIVND (reference sequence). The V end lost 9 bases, the J end lost 3 bases, and 17 bases lay between the germline ends. There are 15 residues in the CDR3. The CDR3: CASNGQTASNEKLFF. In DNA form, the CDR3 reads TGTGCCAGCAATGGACAGACCGCCTCTAATGAAAAACTGTTTTTT.

The gene calls are TRBV27 and TRBJ2-7; 7 bases match TRBD1. Unmatched junction bases numbered 8, after V lost 4 bases and J lost 2 bases. Germline V lookup: CDR1 MNHEY, CDR2 SMNVEV (reference sequence). CDR3 length equals 15 residues. CDR3 nucleotides: TGTGCCAGCAGTTATGCGACAGGGAAAGCCTACGAGCAGTACTTC. Translation gives CASSYATGKAYEQYF.